The source of this T cell receptor (beta chain) is a study of T cells in women clearing cervical HPV infection. Looking at the study overall: Control women cleared a single incident HPV16 infection within 12 months. Case blood was drawn when the lesion was first found; control blood after infection became undetectable.

Study-wide findings and caveats: Timing of associations relative to infection is unclear; T-cell subsets were not isolated.

TCRdb keeps only in-frame clones here, not all; method: immunoSEQ multiplex PCR. The table lists tens of thousands of clones. Germline V CDR1 and CDR2: SGHTA, FQGTGA. V gave up 5 bases and J gave up 9 bases; unmatched junction bases: 7. This CDR3 has 13 amino acids. A word on this clone: What it recognizes is unknown. The CDR3 is cut off 3 residues early in the read; its end comes from the germline J gene.

This sequence originates from a woman between 18 and 70 years old with a cervical HPV16 infection that either progressed to CIN3+ or cleared (not recorded which). The V and J genes are TRBV7-3 and TRBJ2-1; the match to TRBD1 covers 7 bases. Sequencing was performed on blood buffy coat. The covered CDR3 bases are TGTGCCAGCAGCCCTACAGGGGCGGGTGAG. Translating gives CASSPTGAGE. In full, the CDR3 is CASSPTGAGEQFF.